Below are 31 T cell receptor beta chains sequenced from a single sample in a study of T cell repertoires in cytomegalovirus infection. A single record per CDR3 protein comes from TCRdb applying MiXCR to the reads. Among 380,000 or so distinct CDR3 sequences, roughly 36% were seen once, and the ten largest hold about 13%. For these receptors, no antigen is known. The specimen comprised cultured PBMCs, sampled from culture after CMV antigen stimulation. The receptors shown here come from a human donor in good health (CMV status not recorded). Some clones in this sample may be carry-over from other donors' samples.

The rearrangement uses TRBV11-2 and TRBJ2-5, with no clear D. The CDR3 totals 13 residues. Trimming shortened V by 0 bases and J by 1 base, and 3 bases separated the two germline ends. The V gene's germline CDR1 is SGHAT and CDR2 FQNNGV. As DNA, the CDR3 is TGTGCCAGCAGCTTAGACCCCCAAGAGACCCAGTACTTC. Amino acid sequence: CASSLDPQETQYF.

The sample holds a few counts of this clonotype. The CDR3 region is CASSKPGTGGNIQYF. Here the CDR3 DNA reads TGTGCCAGCAGCAAACCCGGGACAGGGGGAAACATTCAGTACTTC. The rearrangement joins TRBV5-8 to TRBJ2-4, with 11 nucleotides matching TRBD1. The CDR3 runs 15 residues. The germline gives CDR1 SGHTS, CDR2 YDEGEE. V gave up 4 bases and J gave up 6 bases; unmatched junction bases: 6.

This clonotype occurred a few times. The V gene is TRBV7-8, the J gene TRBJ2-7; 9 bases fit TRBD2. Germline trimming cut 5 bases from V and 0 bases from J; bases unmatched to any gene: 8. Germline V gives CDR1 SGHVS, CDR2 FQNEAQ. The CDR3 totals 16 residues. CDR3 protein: CASSLVAGAPSYEQYF. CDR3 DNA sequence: TGTGCCAGCAGCCTGGTAGCGGGAGCACCCTCCTACGAGCAGTACTTC.

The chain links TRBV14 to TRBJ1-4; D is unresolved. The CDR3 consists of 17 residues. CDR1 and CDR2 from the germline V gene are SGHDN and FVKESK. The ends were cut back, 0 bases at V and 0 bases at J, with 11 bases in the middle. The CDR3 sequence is CASSQDQMAATNEKLFF. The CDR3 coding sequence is TGTGCCAGCAGCCAAGACCAGATGGCAGCAACTAATGAAAAACTGTTTTTT. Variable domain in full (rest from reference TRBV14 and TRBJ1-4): EAGVTQFPSHSVIEKGQTVTLRCDPISGHDNLYWYRRVMGKEIKFLLHFVKESKQDESGMPNNRFLAERTGGTYSTLKVQPAELEDSGVYFCASSQDQMAATNEKLFFGSGTQLSVL.

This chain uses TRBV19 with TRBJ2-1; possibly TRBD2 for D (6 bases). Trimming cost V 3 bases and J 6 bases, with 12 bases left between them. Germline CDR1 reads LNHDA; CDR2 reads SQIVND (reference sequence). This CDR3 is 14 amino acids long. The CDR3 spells CASSIRSTSNEQFF. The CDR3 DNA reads TGTGCCAGTAGTATTCGTTCGACTAGCAATGAGCAGTTCTTC. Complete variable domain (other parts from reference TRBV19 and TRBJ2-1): DGGITQSPKYLFRKEGQNVTLSCEQNLNHDAMYWYRQDPGQGLRLIYYSQIVNDFQKGDIAEGYSVSREKKESFPLTVTSAQKNPTAFYLCASSIRSTSNEQFFGPGTRLTVL.

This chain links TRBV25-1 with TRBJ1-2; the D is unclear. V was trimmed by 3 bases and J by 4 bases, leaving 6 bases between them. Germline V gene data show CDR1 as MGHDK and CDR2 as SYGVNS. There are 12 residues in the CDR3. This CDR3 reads CASSEAVYGYTF. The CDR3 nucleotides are TGTGCCAGCAGTGAGGCAGTCTATGGCTACACCTTC.

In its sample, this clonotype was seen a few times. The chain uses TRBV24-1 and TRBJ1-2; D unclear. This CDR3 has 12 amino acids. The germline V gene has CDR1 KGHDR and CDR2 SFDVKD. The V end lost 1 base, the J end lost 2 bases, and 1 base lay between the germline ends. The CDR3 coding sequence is TGTGCCACCAGTGATTTAAACTATGGCTACACCTTC. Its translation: CATSDLNYGYTF.

The CDR3 loop reads CASSLDRGAEAFF. Written as DNA, the CDR3 is TGTGCCAGCAGCTTAGATCGGGGTGCAGAAGCTTTCTTT. The chain carries TRBV11-2 and TRBJ1-1; no firm D call. The CDR3 runs 13 residues. The germline V gene has CDR1 SGHAT and CDR2 FQNNGV. V was shortened by 0 bases and J by 8 bases, with 10 bases between the two germline ends. The variable domain in full, completed from reference TRBV11-2 and TRBJ1-1, reads EAGVAQSPRYKIIEKRQSVAFWCNPISGHATLYWYQQILGQGPKLLIQFQNNGVVDDSQLPKDRFSAERLKGVDSTLKIQPAKLEDSAVYLCASSLDRGAEAFFGQGTRLTVV.

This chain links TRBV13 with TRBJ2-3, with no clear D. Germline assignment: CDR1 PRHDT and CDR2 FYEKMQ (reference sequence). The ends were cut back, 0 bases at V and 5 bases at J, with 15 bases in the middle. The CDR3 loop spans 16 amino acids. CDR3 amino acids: CASSLGGIDEGDTQYF. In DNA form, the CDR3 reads TGTGCCAGCAGCTTAGGGGGTATCGACGAAGGAGATACGCAGTATTTT.

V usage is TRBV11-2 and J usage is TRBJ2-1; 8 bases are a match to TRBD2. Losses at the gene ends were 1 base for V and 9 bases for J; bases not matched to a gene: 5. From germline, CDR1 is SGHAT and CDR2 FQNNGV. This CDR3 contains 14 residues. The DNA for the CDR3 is TGTGCCAGCAGCTTAGGTCTCGGGAGGGGTGAGCAGTTCTTC. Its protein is CASSLGLGRGEQFF. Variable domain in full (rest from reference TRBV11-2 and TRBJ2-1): EAGVAQSPRYKIIEKRQSVAFWCNPISGHATLYWYQQILGQGPKLLIQFQNNGVVDDSQLPKDRFSAERLKGVDSTLKIQPAKLEDSAVYLCASSLGLGRGEQFFGPGTRLTVL.

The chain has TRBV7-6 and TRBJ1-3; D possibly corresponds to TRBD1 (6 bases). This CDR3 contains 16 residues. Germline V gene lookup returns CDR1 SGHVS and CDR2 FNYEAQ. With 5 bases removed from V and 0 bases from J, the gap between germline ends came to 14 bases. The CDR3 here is CASSQETGYSGNTIYF. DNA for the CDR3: TGTGCCAGCAGCCAGGAGACAGGATACTCTGGAAACACCATATATTTT.

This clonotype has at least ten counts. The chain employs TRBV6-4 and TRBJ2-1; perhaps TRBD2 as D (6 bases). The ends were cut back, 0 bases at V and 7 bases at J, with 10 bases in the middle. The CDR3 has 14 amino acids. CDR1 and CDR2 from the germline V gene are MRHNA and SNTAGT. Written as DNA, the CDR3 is TGTGCCAGCAGTGACTCCCGGGAGATGAATGAGCAGTTCTTC. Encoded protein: CASSDSREMNEQFF.

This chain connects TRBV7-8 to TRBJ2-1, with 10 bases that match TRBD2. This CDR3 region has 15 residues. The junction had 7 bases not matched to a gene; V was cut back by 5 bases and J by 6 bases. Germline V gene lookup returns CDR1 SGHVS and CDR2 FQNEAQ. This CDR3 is CASSKREGLGNEQFF. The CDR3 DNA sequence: TGTGCCAGCAGCAAGCGGGAGGGCCTGGGCAATGAGCAGTTCTTC.

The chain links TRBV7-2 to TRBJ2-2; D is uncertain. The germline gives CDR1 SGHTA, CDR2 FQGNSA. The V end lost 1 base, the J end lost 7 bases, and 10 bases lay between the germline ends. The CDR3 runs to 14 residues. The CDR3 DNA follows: TGTGCCAGCAGCTTAGTATTGGGAAACGGGGAGCTGTTTTTT. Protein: CASSLVLGNGELFF. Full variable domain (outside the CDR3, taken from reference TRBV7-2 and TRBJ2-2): GAGVSQSPSNKVTEKGKDVELRCDPISGHTALYWYRQSLGQGLEFLIYFQGNSAPDKSGLPSDRFSAERTGGSVSTLTIQRTQQEDSAVYLCASSLVLGNGELFFGEGSRLTVL.

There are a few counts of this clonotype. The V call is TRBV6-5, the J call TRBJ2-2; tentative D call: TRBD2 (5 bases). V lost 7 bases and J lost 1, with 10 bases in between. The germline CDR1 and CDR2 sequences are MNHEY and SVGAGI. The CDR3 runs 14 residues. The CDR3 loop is CASKVGENTGELFF. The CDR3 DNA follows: TGTGCCAGCAAAGTCGGGGAGAACACCGGGGAGCTGTTTTTT.

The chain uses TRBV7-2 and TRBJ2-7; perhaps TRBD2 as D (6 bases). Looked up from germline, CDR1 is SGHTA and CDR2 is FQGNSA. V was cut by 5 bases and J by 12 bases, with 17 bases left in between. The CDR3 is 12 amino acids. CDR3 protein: CASSLSPGTPYF. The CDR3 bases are TGTGCCAGCAGCCTCTCCCCCGGGACTCCGTACTTC.

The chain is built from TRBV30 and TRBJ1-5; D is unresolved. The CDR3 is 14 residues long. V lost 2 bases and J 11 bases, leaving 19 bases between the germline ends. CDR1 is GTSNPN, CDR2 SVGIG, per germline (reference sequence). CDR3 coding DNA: TGTGCCTGGAGTCAAAGGGCAGGAAGAGCGTCCCAGCATTTT. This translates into CAWSQRAGRASQHF.

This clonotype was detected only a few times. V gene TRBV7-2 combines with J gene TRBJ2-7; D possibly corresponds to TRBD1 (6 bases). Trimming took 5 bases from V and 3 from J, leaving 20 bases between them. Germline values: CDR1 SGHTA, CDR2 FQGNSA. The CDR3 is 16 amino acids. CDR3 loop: CASSLGTTGQFYEQYV. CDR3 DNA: TGTGCCAGCAGCCTCGGAACCACGGGACAATTCTACGAGCAGTACGTC.

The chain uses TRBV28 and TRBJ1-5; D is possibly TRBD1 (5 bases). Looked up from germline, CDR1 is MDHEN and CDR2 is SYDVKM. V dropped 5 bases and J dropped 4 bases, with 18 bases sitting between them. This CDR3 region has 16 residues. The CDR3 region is CASSPRGYRLNQPQHF. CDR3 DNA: TGTGCCAGCAGTCCCCGGGGGTACAGGTTAAATCAGCCCCAGCATTTT.

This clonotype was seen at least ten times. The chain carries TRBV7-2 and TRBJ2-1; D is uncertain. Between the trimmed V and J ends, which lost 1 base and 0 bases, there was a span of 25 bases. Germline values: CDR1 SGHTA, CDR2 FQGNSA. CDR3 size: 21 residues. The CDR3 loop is CASSLELIATRFRSSYNEQFF. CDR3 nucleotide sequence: TGTGCCAGCAGCTTAGAATTGATCGCGACAAGGTTTCGGAGCTCCTACAATGAGCAGTTCTTC.

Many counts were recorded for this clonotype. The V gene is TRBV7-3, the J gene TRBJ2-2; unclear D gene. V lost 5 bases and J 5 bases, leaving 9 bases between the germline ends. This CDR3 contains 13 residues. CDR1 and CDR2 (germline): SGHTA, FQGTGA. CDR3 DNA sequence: TGTGCCAGCAGCCCCAAGTCGACCGGGGAGCTGTTTTTT. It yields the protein CASSPKSTGELFF.

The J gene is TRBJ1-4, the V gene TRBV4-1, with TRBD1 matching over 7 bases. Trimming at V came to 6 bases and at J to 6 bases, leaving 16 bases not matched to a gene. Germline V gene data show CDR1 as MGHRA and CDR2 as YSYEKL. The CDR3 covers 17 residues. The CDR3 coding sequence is TGCGCCAGCAGAAATCCTCTTACAGGGGAAGGTTATGAAAAACTGTTTTTT. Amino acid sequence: CASRNPLTGEGYEKLFF.

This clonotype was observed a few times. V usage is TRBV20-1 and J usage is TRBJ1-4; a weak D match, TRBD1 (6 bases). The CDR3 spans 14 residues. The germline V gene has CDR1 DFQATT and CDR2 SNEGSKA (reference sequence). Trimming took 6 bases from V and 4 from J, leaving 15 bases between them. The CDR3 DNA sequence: TGCAGTGCCAGACCGGACAGACTTAATGAAAAACTGTTTTTT. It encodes CSARPDRLNEKLFF.

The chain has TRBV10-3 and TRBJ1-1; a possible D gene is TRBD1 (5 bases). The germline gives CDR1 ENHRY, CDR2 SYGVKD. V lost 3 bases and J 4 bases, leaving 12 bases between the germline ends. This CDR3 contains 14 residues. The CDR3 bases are TGTGCCATCAGTGATCAGGGTATAGGCACTGAAGCTTTCTTT. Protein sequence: CAISDQGIGTEAFF.

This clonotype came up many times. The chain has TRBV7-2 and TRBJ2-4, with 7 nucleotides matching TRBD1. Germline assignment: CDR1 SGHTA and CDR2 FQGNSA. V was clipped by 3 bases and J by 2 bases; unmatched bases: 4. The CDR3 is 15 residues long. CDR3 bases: TGTGCCAGCAGCTTGGGGACAGCCACCAAAAACATTCAGTACTTC. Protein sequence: CASSLGTATKNIQYF.

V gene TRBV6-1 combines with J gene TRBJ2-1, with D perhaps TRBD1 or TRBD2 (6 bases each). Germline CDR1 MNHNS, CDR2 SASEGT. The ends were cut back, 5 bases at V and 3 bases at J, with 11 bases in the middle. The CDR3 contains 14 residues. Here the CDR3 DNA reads TGTGCCAGCAGTTACAAGGGGGGCTACAATGAGCAGTTCTTC. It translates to CASSYKGGYNEQFF.

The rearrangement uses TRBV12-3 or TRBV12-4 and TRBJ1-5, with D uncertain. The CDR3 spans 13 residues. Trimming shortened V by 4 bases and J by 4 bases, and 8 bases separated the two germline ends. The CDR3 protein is CASSSRVNQPQHF. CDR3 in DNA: TGTGCCAGCAGTTCCCGGGTTAATCAGCCCCAGCATTTT.

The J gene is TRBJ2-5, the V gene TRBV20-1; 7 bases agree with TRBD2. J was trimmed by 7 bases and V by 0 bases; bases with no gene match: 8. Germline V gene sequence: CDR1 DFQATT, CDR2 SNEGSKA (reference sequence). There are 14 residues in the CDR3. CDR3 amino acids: CSARDSLGGGTQYF. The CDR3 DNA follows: TGCAGTGCTAGAGATTCCCTGGGGGGGGGGACCCAGTACTTC.

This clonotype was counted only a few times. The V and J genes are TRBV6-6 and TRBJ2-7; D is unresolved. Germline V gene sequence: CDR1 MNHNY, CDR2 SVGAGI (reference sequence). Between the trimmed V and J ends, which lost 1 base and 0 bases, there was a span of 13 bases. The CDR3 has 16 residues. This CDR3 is CASSYFGRSPSYEQYF. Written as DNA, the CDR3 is TGTGCCAGCAGTTACTTCGGGCGGTCACCCTCCTACGAGCAGTACTTC.

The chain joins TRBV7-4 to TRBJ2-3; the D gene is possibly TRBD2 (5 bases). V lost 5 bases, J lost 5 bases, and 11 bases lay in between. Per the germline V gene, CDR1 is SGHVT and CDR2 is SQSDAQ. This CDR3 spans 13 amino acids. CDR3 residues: CASSAWTQDTQYF. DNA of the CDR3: TGTGCCAGCAGCGCGTGGACTCAAGATACGCAGTATTTT.

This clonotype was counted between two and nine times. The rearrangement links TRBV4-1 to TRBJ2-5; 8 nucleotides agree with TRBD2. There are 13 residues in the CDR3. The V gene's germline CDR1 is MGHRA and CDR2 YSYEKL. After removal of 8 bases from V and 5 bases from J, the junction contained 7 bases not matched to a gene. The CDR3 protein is CASGRGGPETQYF. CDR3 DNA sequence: TGCGCCAGCGGCCGGGGGGGTCCGGAGACCCAGTACTTC.